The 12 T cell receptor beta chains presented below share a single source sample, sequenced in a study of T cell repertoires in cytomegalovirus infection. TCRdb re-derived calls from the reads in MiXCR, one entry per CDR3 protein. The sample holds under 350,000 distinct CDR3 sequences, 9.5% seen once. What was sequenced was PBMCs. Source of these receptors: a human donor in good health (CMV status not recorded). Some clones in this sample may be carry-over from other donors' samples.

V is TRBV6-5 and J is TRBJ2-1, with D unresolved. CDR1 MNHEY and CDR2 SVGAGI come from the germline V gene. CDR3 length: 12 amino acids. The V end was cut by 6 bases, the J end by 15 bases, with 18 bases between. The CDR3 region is CASSPPSPRWFF. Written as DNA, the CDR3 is TGTGCCAGCAGCCCCCCCTCTCCAAGGTGGTTCTTC.

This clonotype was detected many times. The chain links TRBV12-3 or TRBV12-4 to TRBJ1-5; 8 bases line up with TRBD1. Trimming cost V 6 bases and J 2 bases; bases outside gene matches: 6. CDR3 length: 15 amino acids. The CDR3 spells CASSYGQGRNQPQHF. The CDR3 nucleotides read TGTGCCAGCAGCTACGGACAGGGTCGCAATCAGCCCCAGCATTTT.

CDR3 in amino acids: CASTITPGANVLTF. Written as DNA, the CDR3 is TGTGCCAGCACTATTACGCCTGGGGCCAACGTCCTGACTTTC. The chain carries TRBV7-3 and TRBJ2-6; D is ambiguous. V lost 7 bases and J 2 bases, leaving 9 bases between the germline ends. The CDR3 consists of 14 residues. Germline-derived CDR1 and CDR2 are SGHTA and FQGTGA.

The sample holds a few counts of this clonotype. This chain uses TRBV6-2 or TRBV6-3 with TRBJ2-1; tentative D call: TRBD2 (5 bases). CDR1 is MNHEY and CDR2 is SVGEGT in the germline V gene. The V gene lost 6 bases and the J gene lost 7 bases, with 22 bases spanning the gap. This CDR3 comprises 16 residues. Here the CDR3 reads CASSSLRGWAMNEQFF. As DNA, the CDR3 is TGTGCCAGCAGCTCCCTCCGGGGTTGGGCTATGAATGAGCAGTTCTTC.

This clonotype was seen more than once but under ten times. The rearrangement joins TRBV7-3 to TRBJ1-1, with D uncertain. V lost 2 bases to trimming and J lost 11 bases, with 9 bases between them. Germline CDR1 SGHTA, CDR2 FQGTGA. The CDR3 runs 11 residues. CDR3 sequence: CASSLENVAFF. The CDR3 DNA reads TGTGCCAGCAGCTTAGAGAACGTGGCTTTCTTT.

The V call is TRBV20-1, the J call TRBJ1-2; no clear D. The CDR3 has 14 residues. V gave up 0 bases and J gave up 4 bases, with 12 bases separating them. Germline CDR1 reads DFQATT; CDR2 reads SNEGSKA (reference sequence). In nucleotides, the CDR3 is TGCAGTGCTAGAGATGCCGGAGTTCGCTATGGCTACACCTTC. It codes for CSARDAGVRYGYTF.

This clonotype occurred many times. The DNA for the CDR3 is TGTGCCAGCAGCTTAGCCCGACTTGGCTCCAATACGCAGTATTTT. Translating gives CASSLARLGSNTQYF. The chain carries TRBV7-2 and TRBJ2-3; D unresolved. Germline loops: CDR1 SGHTA, CDR2 FQGNSA. The V gene lost 0 bases and the J gene lost 7 bases, with 14 bases spanning the gap. The CDR3 is 15 residues long.

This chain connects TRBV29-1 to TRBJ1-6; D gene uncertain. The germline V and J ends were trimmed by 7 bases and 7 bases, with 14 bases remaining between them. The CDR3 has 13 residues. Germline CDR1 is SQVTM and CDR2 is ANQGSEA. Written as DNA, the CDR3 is TGCAGCGCCGGCAACGGAGAGAATTCACCCCTCCACTTT. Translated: CSAGNGENSPLHF.

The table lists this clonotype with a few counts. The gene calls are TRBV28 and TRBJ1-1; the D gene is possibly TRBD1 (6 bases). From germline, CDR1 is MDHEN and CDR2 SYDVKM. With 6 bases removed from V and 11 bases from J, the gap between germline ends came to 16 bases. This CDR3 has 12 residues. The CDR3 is CASRTTGYGAFF. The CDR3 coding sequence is TGTGCCAGCAGGACTACAGGGTACGGGGCTTTCTTT.

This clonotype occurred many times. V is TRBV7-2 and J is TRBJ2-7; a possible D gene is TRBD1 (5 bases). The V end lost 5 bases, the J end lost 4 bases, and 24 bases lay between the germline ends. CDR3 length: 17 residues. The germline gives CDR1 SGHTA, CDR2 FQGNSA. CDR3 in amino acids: CASSQNPQATLLYEQYF. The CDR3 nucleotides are TGTGCCAGCAGCCAGAACCCACAGGCCACTCTCCTATACGAGCAGTACTTC.

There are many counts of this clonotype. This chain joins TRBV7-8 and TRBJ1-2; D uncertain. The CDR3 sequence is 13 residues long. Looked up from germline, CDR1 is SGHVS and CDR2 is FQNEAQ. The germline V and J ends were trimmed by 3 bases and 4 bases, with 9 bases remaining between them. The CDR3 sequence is CASSFMGAYGYTF. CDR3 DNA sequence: TGTGCCAGCAGCTTTATGGGAGCCTATGGCTACACCTTC.

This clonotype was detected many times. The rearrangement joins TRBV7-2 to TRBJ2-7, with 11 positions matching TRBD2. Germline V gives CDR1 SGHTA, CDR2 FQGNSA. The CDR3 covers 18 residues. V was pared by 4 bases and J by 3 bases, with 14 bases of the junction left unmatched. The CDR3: CASSSIGTSGTKGYEQYF. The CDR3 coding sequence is TGTGCCAGCAGCTCCATCGGGACTAGCGGAACCAAGGGCTACGAGCAGTACTTC.